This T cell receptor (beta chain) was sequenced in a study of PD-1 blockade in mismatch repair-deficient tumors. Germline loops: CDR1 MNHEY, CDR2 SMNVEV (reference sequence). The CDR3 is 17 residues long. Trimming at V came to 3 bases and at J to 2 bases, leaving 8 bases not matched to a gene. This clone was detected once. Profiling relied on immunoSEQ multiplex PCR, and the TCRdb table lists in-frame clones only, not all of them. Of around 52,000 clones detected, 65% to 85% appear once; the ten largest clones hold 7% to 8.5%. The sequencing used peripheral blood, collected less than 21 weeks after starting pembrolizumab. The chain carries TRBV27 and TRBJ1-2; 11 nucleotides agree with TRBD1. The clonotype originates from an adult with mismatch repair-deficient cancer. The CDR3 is CASSLSKGTGGNYGYTF. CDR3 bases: TGTGCCAGCAGTTTGTCCAAAGGGACAGGGGGGAACTATGGCTACACCTTC.